This T cell receptor beta chain was sequenced in a study of shared clonotypes between healthy human individuals. The table lists this clone with a few counts. The identical CDR3 is also encoded by other nucleotide sequences in the sample. The CDR3 spans 14 residues. V lost 0 bases and J 2 bases, leaving 9 bases between the germline ends. Germline CDR1 and CDR2: GTSNPN and SVGIG (reference sequence). Profiled with immunoSEQ multiplex PCR; TCRdb holds only in-frame clones, not every one. The repertoire holds 980,000 or so clones, with over 60% as singletons. The rearrangement uses TRBV30 and TRBJ2-3; D remains ambiguous. Sequencing input: memory CD4+ T cells sorted from blood. Stated subset: CD45RA-negative fraction. This receptor was obtained from a man between 18 and 35 years old in good health. The CDR3 DNA reads as TGTGCCTGGAGTGTAGCCAGCTCCACAGATACGCAGTATTTT. Residues: CAWSVASSTDTQYF.